This TCR beta chain is from a study of blood T cells in healthy people across ages. With a J-beta primer mix and a sample-barcoded 5' primer, a second PCR ran roughly 6 to 11 cycles. From the 5' RACE reads, TCRdb called clonotypes with MiXCR, one entry per CDR3 protein. The sample shows about 1,500,000 distinct CDR3 sequences, roughly 45% of them seen only once. This receptor was obtained from a young woman in good health. Material for sequencing was blood.

The CDR3 loop is CASSPALRGQETQYF. The CDR3, as DNA: TGTGCCAGCAGCCCCGCCCTTAGGGGCCAAGAGACCCAGTACTTC. The chain uses TRBV3-1 and TRBJ2-5; maybe TRBD1 (5 bases). The length of the CDR3 is 15 residues. Trimming removed 4 bases from V and 1 base from J, with 13 bases in between. From germline, CDR1 is LGHDT and CDR2 YNNKEL (reference sequence).